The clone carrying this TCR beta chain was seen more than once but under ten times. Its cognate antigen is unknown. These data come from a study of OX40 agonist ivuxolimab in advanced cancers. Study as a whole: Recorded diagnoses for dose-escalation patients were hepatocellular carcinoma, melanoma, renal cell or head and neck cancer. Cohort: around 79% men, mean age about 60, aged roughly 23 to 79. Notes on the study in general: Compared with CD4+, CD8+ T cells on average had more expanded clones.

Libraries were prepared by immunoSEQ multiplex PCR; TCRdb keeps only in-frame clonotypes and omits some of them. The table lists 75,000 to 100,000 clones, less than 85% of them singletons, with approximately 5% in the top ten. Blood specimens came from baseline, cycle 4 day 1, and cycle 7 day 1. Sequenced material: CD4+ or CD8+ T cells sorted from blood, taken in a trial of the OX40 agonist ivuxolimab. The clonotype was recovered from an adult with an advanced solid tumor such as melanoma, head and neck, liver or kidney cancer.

The CDR3 region is CASSQDPRDRTEAFF. CDR3 in DNA: TGCGCCAGCAGCCAAGATCCACGGGACAGGACTGAAGCTTTCTTT. The chain employs TRBV4-1 and TRBJ1-1; 8 nucleotides agree with TRBD1. The CDR3 runs 15 residues. Germline V gives CDR1 MGHRA, CDR2 YSYEKL. Trimming at V came to 0 bases and at J to 5 bases, leaving 5 bases not matched to a gene.